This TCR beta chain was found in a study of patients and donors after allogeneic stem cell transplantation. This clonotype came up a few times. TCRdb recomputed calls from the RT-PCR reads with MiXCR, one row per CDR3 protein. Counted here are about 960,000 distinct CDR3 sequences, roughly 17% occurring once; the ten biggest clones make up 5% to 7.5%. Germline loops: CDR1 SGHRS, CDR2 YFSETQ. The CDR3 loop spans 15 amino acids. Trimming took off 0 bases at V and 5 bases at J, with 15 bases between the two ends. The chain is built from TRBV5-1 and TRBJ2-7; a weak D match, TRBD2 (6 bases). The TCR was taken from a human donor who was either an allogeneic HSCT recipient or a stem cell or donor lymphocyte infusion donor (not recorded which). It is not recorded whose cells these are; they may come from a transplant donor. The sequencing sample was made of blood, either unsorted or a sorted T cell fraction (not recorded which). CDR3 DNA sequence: TGCGCCAGCAGCTTGGCTTTACGGGGGTCTAACGAGCAGTACTTC. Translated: CASSLALRGSNEQYF.